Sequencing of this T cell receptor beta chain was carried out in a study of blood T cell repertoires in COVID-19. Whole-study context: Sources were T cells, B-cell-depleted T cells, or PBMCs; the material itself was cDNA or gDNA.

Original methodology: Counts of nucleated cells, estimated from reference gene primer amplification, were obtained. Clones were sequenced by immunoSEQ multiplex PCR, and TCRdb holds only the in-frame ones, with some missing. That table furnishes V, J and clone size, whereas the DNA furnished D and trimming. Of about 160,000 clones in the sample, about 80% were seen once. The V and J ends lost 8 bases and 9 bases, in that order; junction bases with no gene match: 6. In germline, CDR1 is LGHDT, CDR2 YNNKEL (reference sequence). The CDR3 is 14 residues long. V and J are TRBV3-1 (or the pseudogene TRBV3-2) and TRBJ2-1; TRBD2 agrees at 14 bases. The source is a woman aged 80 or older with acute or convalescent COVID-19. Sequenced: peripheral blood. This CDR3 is CASEGTSGSREQFF. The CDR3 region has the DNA TGTGCCAGCGAGGGGACTAGCGGGAGCCGTGAGCAGTTCTTC.